Here is one T cell receptor beta chain with its context. The specificity of this receptor is unknown. One base away there is no much larger clone; base qualities are not given. The V end gives up 5 bases and the J end 11 bases, leaving 15 bases in the junction not matched to a gene. CDR1 and CDR2 are drawn from the germline V gene: MNHEY, SVGAGI. Its CDR3 holds 15 amino acids, cysteine through phenylalanine. Only the CDR3 portion is preserved as DNA: 45 bases, with reading frame beginning at the first base. The record originates from a study of T-cell memory formation after mild COVID-19 (dated by TCRdb to about 2021). As for the study more broadly: TCR sequence clusters from the two donors were found to be largely donor specific. In a couple of donors, T-cell clones that expanded and contracted after mild COVID-19 were tracked by sequencing TCRalpha and TCRbeta repertoires over time. Two young, previously healthy adult volunteers, one female and one male, were included in the cohort.

PBMCs were isolated by Ficoll-Paque density gradient centrifugation. The sequencer was an Illumina NovaSeq 6000. TCRalpha and TCRbeta cDNA libraries were constructed by 5'RACE with constant-segment primers, with sample barcodes and unique molecular identifiers being introduced. Trizol reagent was used to extract RNA from every sample. The libraries were amplified in two PCR steps, and the second step added a second sample barcode and Illumina TruSeq adapters. Sequencing of the libraries was done on an Illumina NovaSeq, producing 2 x 150 bp paired-end reads. The original pipeline was this. The reads were demultiplexed and collapsed into UMI-guided consensus sequences using migec v1.2.7. Using mixcr v2.1.11, UMI consensuses were aligned to TRA and TRB V and J templates and then assembled into clonotypes. A clonotype was counted as expanded or contracted only if both edgeR and NoisET called the change significant, with noise models trained on biological replicates. For edgeR calls, the cutoffs were a false discovery rate-adjusted p below 0.01 and a log2 fold-change threshold of 1. PCA with hierarchical clustering of max-normalized trajectories of the 1000 most abundant clonotypes was used as exploratory dynamics analysis. Separately sequenced CD4+ and CD8+ repertoires were used to assign the CD4 or CD8 phenotype of responding clones. TCRdb reran the public reads through fastp at Q25 and MiXCR, keeping productive beta chains. Every CDR3 protein is listed once, alongside the most common genes and DNA of its rows. TCRdb's processing, not the study's, gives the V and J calls here. Within this sample are over 350,000 distinct CDR3 sequences, with roughly 24% of them counted one time only. Of the sample, 8.8% falls within the top ten clones.

Broader findings and caveats from the paper: Contracting CD4+ clones appeared mostly in the CM and EM memory subsets, whereas CD8+ clones were enriched in EMRA. The study included only a couple of mild cases, and larger cohorts that include severe cases with pre-infection samples were judged to be necessary. Some responding clones were found in pre-infection memory, which suggests that pre-existing cross-reactive memory T cells took part in the SARS-CoV-2 response. The second-wave clones that peaked on day 37 were not confirmed to be SARS-CoV-2 specific. Clones that contracted from day 15 to 85 showed balanced CD4/CD8 phenotypes, whereas a second wave of clones that expanded from day 15 to 37 leaned towards CD4+.

The sample taken for sequencing was PBMCs or a T cell subset sorted from them (not recorded which). The V and J segments used are TRBV6-5 and TRBJ2-4, with 7 middle bases fitting TRBD1. The clonotype comes from an adult woman who had mild COVID-19 (a few samples of this study predate the infection). The sample titles of this study are shuffled in the database, so cell type and time point are left out; the donor was told from shared clones. The DNA sequence is TGTGCCAGCAGTGTCCCAGGGACAGACCTTCGGGTTCAGTACTTC. Translated, this gives CASSVPGTDLRVQYF.